The rows below give T cell receptor beta chains drawn from one sample of a study of OX40 agonist ivuxolimab in advanced cancers. Using immunoSEQ multiplex PCR, the repertoire was profiled, and TCRdb retains in-frame clones only, with some absent. The sample records about 28,000 clones, 81% being singletons. The sequencing used CD4+ or CD8+ T cells sorted from blood, collected in a trial of the OX40 agonist ivuxolimab. All receptors derive from an adult with an advanced solid tumor such as melanoma, head and neck, liver or kidney cancer. CDR3s leave out the opening cysteine and the closing phenylalanine or tryptophan.

J gene | V gene | CDR3 length | CDR3 protein
TRBJ1-2 | TRBV6-1 | 12 | ASSLKLLMEGYT
TRBJ2-2 | TRBV11-3 | 13 | ASSLWGYNTGELF
TRBJ2-2 | TRBV7-9 | 13 | ASRGLSENTGELF
TRBJ2-7 | TRBV11-2 | 13 | ASSYSGGDDYEQY
TRBJ2-7 | TRBV9 | 13 | ASSVDLAPSYEQY
TRBJ2-7 | TRBV4-1 | 14 | ASSQDGDSLSYEQY
TRBJ1-1 | TRBV28 | 14 | ASTLILGSLNTEAF
TRBJ1-6 | TRBV30 | 12 | AWSSGTGYSPLH
TRBJ2-2 | TRBV4-1 | 11 | ASSQQYTGELF
TRBJ2-1 | TRBV9 | 13 | ASGGGALRYNEQF
TRBJ2-2 | TRBV4-2 | 16 | ASSPRGSGGRDTGELF
TRBJ2-7 | TRBV7-8 | 13 | ASSLVGTPPYEQY
TRBJ2-5 | TRBV7-9 | 13 | ASSFVLRAEETQY
TRBJ1-6 | TRBV6-6 | 13 | ASSYQGEGNSPLH
TRBJ1-2 | TRBV19 | 12 | AINRGPTTDGYT
TRBJ2-1 | TRBV2 | 14 | ASSYTGTGIYNEQF
TRBJ2-7 | TRBV15 | 13 | ATSSLRDRTYEQY
TRBJ1-2 | TRBV27 | 12 | ASSVQGAPYGYT
TRBJ1-4 | TRBV29-1 | 9 | SVGTNEKLF
TRBJ2-1 | TRBV19 | 11 | AGGVGGSDEQF
TRBJ2-3 | TRBV28 | 14 | ASSSRTRGGTDTQY
TRBJ2-1 | TRBV25-1 | 11 | ATRQDNYNEQF
TRBJ1-2 | TRBV2 | 10 | ASSPGNYGYT
TRBJ2-5 | TRBV4-1 | 13 | ASSQEGGPGETQY
TRBJ2-7 | TRBV10-3 | 13 | AISESMLASYEQY
TRBJ2-2 | TRBV29-1 | 13 | SVESLESNTGELF
TRBJ2-3 | TRBV5-6 | 13 | ASSLEGLAQDTQY
TRBJ1-1 | TRBV5-8 | 10 | ASSLTGGEAF
TRBJ1-6 | TRBV7-8 | 12 | ASSLAVDWPPLH
TRBJ1-1 | TRBV30 | 11 | AWSFISVTEAF